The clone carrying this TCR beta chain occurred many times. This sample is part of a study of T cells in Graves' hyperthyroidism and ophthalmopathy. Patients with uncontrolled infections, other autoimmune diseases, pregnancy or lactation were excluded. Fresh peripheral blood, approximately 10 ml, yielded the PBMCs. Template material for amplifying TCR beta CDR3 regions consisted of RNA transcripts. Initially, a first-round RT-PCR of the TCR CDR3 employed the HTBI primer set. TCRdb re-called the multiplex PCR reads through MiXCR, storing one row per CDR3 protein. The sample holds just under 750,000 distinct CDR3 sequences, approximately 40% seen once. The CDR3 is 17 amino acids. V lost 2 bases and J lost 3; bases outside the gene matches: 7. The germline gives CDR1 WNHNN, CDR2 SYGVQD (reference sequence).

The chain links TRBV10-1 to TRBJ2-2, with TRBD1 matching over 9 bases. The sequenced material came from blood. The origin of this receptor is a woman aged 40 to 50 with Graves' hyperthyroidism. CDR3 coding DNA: TGCGCCAGCAGTGAGATCGGGACAGGGAGACACACCGGGGAGCTGTTTTTT. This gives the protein CASSEIGTGRHTGELFF.